Listed here are 9 T cell receptor beta chains from one sample, sequenced in a study of cytomegalovirus exposure and HLA in healthy donors. PCR primers comprised 60 Vbeta and 13 Jbeta primers. Clones were sequenced by immunoSEQ multiplex PCR, and TCRdb holds only the in-frame ones, with some missing. This sample has 150,000 to 200,000 clones; 85% to 90% occur once, and the top ten carry about 1.7%. The sample taken for sequencing was PBMCs. The receptors come from a woman under 30 in good health and CMV-seronegative.

The J gene is TRBJ2-7, the V gene TRBV6-5, with no clear D. The CDR3 totals 15 residues. The V gene's germline CDR1 is MNHEY and CDR2 SVGAGI. V was shortened by 6 bases and J by 0 bases, with 15 bases between the two germline ends. The CDR3 DNA reads TGTGCCAGCAGCAGAGAGACGGGTAGCTCCTACGAGCAGTACTTC. This gives the protein CASSRETGSSYEQYF.

This clone showed up just a few times. The chain joins TRBV6-5 to TRBJ1-1; 8 positions agree with TRBD1. After removal of 6 bases from V and 1 base from J, the junction contained 4 bases not matched to a gene. The CDR3 has 14 residues. Germline-derived CDR1 and CDR2 are MNHEY and SVGAGI. CDR3 loop: CASRTTGGNTEAFF. DNA for the CDR3: TGTGCCAGCAGAACAACAGGGGGGAACACTGAAGCTTTCTTT.

CDR3 DNA: TGTGCCAGCAGCCCCCCCGGGACAGGGCCCTACGAGCAGTACTTC. This codes for CASSPPGTGPYEQYF. This chain connects TRBV9 to TRBJ2-7, with 9 bases matching TRBD1. The V gene's germline CDR1 is SGDLS and CDR2 YYNGEE. The trim removed 4 bases at V and 2 bases at J, leaving 7 bases unmatched. The CDR3 contains 15 residues.

The gene calls are TRBV27 and TRBJ1-2; D is ambiguous. The CDR3 runs to 15 residues. With 6 bases removed from V and 4 bases from J, the gap between germline ends came to 18 bases. The germline V gene encodes CDR1 MNHEY and CDR2 SMNVEV (reference sequence). The CDR3 DNA reads as TGTGCCAGCAGCCTGACCGGGGTGATGGGCTATGGCTACACCTTC. This encodes CASSLTGVMGYGYTF.

The rearrangement joins TRBV2 to TRBJ2-3; 8 bases are shared with TRBD2. J gave up 5 bases and V 5 bases, and 12 bases lay outside the gene matches. The germline V gene has CDR1 SNHLY and CDR2 FYNNEI. The CDR3 spans 16 residues. The CDR3 coding sequence is TGTGCCAGCAGTCCCCTCAGAACGGGAGGGTTAGATACGCAGTATTTT. Translated: CASSPLRTGGLDTQYF.

The V and J genes are TRBV5-4 and TRBJ2-7; TRBD1 matches 10 bases. This CDR3 is 14 amino acids long. The germline CDR1 and CDR2 sequences are SGHNT and YYREEE (reference sequence). Germline trimming cut 4 bases from V and 4 bases from J; bases unmatched to any gene: 5. The CDR3 here is CASSGDRGVYEQYF. In nucleotides, the CDR3 is TGTGCCAGCAGCGGGGACAGGGGAGTTTACGAGCAGTACTTC.

V usage is TRBV25-1 and J usage is TRBJ2-2, with D possibly being TRBD1 (6 bases). This CDR3 region has 15 residues. Germline V gene data show CDR1 as MGHDK and CDR2 as SYGVNS. The V end was cut by 2 bases, the J end by 2 bases, with 9 bases between. The CDR3 DNA reads as TGTGCCAGCAGTGAAGACAGGCTAAACACCGGGGAGCTGTTTTTT. It encodes CASSEDRLNTGELFF.

This rearrangement joins TRBV13 to TRBJ2-7; TRBD1 matches 9 bases. The CDR3 contains 14 residues. Looked up from germline, CDR1 is PRHDT and CDR2 is FYEKMQ (reference sequence). With 5 bases clipped from V and 2 bases from J, the junction kept 4 bases outside the gene matches. Here the CDR3 reads CASSLGQGAYEQYF. The CDR3 DNA reads TGTGCCAGCAGCCTGGGACAGGGTGCCTACGAGCAGTACTTC.

The J gene is TRBJ2-7, the V gene TRBV30, with 8 bases identical to TRBD1. The V segment lost 3 bases and the J segment 0 bases; nucleotides outside the gene matches: 4. Germline values: CDR1 GTSNPN, CDR2 SVGIG (reference sequence). CDR3 length equals 14 residues. The CDR3 protein is CAWSQGTGSYEQYF. CDR3 DNA sequence: TGTGCCTGGAGCCAAGGGACAGGCTCCTACGAGCAGTACTTC.